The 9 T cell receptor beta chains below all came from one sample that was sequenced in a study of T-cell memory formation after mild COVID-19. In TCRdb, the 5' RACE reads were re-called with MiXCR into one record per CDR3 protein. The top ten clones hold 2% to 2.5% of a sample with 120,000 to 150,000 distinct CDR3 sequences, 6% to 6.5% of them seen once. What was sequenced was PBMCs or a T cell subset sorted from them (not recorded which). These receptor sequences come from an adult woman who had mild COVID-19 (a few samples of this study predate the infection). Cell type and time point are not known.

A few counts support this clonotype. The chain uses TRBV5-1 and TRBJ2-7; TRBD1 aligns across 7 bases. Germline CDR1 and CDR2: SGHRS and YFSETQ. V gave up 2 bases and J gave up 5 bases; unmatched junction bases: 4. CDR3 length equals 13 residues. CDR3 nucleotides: TGCGCCAGCAGCTTAACAGGGGCGAACGAGCAGTACTTC. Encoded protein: CASSLTGANEQYF.

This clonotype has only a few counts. The CDR3 nucleotides are TGTGCCAGCAGCTTAGGGAGGCTCATGAACACTGAAGCTTTCTTT. Its protein is CASSLGRLMNTEAFF. This chain uses TRBV7-9 with TRBJ1-1; D is unclear. Looked up from germline, CDR1 is SEHNR and CDR2 is FQNEAQ (reference sequence). V lost 1 base to trimming and J lost 0 bases, with 9 bases between them. This CDR3 contains 15 residues.

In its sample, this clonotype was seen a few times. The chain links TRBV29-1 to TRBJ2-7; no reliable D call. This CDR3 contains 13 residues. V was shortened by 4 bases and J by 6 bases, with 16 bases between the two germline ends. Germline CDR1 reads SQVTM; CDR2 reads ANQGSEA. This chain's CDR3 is CSVGPVTVSEQYF. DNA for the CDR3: TGCAGCGTTGGTCCAGTTACGGTATCCGAGCAGTACTTC.

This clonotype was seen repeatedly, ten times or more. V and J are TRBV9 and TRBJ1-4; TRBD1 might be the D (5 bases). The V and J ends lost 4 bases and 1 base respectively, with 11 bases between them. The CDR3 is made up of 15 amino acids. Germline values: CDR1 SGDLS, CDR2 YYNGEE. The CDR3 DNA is TGTGCCAGCAGCCCCGTCGGGGGAACTAATGAAAAACTGTTTTTT. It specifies CASSPVGGTNEKLFF.

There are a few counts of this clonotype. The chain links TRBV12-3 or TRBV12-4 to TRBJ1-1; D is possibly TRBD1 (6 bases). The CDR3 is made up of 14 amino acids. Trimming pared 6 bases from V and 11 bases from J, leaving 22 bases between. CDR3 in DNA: TGTGCCAGCAGCCTAACACCGGGACAAGGGGTGGCTTTCTTT. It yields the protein CASSLTPGQGVAFF.

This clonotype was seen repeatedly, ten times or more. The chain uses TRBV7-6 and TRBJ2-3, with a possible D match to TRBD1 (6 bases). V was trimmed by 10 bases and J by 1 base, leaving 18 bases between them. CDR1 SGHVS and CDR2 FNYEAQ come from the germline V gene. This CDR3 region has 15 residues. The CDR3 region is CATTPTRGRTDTQYF. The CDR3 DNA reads TGTGCCACCACACCGACCAGGGGCCGCACAGATACGCAGTATTTT.

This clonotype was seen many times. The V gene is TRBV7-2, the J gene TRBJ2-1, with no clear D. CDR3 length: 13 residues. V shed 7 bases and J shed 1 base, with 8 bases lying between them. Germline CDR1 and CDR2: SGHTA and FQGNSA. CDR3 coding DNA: TGTGCCAGCACCACAAATTCCTACAATGAGCAGTTCTTC. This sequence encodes CASTTNSYNEQFF.

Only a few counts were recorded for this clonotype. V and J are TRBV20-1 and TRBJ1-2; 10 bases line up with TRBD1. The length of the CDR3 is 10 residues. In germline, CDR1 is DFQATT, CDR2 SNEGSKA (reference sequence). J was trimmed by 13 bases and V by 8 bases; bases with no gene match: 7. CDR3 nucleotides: TGCAGTTCGGGGGGGGACAGGGGCACCTTC. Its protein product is CSSGGDRGTF.

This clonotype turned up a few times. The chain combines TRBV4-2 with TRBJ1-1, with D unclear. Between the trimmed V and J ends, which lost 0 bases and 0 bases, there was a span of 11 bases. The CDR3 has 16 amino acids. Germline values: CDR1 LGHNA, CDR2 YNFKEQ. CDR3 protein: CASSQDAYSMNTEAFF. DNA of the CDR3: TGTGCCAGCAGCCAAGATGCATACTCCATGAACACTGAAGCTTTCTTT.